This record concerns one T cell receptor beta chain sequence. Expressed TCRB transcripts got sequenced, as all isolated RNA was reverse transcribed. Method: immunoSEQ multiplex PCR; TCRdb's copy keeps in-frame clones and lacks some. Of approximately 400,000 clones in the sample, approximately 15% were seen once. These data originate in a study of beta chain features in type 1 diabetes. As for the study in general: Examination of sorted cells across all samples involved around 100,000,000 cells.

This CDR3 spans 15 amino acids. Per germline, CDR1 LNHNV and CDR2 YYDKDF (reference sequence). V gave up 5 bases and J gave up 2 bases; unmatched junction bases: 2. Per donor, one heparinised blood draw averaged roughly 110 mL. Stem cell-like memory, regulatory, central memory and naive CD4+ cells were sorted via CD45RO/CCR7/CD25/CD127/CD95/CD27. The origin of this receptor is a woman younger than 35 in good health. This chain uses TRBV15 with TRBJ2-1; 11 bases are a match to TRBD1. The specimen sequenced was naive CD4+ T cells from blood. The DNA for the CDR3 is TGTGCCACCAGCGTGGGACAGGGGGCCTACAATGAGCAGTTCTTC. It yields the protein CATSVGQGAYNEQFF.